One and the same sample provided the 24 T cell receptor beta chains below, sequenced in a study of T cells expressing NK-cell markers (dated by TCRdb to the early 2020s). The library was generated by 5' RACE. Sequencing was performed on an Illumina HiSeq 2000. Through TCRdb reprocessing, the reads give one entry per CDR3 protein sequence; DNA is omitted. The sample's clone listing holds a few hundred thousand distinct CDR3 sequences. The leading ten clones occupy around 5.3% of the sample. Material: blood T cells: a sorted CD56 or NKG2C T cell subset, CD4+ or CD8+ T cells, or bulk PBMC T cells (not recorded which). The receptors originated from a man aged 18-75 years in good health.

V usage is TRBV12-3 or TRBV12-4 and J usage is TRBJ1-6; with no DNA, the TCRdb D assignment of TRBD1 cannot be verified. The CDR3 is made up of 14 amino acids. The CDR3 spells CASILQGANSPLHF.

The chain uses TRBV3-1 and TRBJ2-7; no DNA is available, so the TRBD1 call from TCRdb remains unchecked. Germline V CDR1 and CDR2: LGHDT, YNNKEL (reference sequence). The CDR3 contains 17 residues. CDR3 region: CASSPPGYIWRGGEQYF.

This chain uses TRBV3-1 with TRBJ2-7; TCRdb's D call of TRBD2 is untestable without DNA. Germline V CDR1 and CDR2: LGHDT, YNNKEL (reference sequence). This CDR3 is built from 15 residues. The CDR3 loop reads CASSQESGVSYEQYF.

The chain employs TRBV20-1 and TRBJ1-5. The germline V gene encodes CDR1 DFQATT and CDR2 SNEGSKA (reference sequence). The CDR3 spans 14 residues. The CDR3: CSAKGPTPNQPQHF.

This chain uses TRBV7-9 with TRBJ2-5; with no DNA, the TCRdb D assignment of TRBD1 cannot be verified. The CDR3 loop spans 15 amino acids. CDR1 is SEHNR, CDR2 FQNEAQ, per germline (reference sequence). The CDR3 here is CASSLRSGAQETQYF.

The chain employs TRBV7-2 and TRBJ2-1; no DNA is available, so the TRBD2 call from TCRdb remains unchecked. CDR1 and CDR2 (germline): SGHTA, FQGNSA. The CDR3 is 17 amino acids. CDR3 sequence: CASSLGGTSGGAGEQFF.

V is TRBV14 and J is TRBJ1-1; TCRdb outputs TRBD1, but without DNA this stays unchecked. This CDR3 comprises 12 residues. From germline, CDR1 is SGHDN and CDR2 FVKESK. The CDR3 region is CASSQKTGSAFF. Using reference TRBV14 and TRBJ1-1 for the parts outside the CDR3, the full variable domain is EAGVTQFPSHSVIEKGQTVTLRCDPISGHDNLYWYRRVMGKEIKFLLHFVKESKQDESGMPNNRFLAERTGGTYSTLKVQPAELEDSGVYFCASSQKTGSAFFGQGTRLTVV.

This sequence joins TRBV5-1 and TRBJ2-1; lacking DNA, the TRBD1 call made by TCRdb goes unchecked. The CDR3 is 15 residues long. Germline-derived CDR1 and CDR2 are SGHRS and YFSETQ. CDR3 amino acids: CASRSGQGMLNEQFF.

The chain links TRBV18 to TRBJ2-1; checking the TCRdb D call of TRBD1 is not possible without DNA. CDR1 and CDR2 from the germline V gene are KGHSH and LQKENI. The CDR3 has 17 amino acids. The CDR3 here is CASSPPFRGSSYNEQFF.

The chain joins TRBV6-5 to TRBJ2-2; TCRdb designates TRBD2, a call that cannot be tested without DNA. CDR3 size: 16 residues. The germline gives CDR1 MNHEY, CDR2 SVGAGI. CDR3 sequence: CASSNSLAGRTGELFF.

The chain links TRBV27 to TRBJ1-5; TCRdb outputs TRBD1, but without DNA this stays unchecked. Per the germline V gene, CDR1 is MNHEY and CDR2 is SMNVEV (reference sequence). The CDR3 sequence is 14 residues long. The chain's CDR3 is CASSSDSPNQPQHF.

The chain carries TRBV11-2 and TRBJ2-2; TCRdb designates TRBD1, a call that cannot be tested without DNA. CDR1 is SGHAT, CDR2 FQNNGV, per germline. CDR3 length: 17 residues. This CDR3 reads CASSRTGAHSNTGELFF.

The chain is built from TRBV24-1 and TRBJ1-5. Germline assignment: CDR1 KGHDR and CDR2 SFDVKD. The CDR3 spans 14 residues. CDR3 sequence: CATSAGREGQPQHF.

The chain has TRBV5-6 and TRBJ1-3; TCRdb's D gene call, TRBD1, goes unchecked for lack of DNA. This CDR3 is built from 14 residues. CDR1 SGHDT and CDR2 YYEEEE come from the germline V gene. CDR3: CASSRRGGGNTIYF.

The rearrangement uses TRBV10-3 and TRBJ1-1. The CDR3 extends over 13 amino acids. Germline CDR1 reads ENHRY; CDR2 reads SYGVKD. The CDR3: CAIRYTLNTEAFF.

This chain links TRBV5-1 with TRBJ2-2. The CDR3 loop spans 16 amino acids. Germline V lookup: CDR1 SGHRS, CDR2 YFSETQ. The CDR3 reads CASSFRLTANTGELFF.

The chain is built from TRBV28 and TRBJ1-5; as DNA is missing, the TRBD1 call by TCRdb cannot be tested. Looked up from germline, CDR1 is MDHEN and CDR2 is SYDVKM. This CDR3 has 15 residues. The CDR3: CASSLQTGRNQPQHF.

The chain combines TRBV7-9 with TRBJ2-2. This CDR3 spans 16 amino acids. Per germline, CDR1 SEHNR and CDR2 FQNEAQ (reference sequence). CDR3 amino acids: CASSSPGSSNTGELFF. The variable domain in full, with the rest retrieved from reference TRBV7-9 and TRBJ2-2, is DTGVSQNPRHKITKRGQNVTFRCDPISEHNRLYWYRQTLGQGPEFLTYFQNEAQLEKSRLLSDRFSAERPKGSFSTLEIQRTEQGDSAMYLCASSSPGSSNTGELFFGEGSRLTVL.

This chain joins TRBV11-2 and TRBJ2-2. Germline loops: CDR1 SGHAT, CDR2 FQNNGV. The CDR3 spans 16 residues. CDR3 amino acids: CASSLVRGANTGELFF.

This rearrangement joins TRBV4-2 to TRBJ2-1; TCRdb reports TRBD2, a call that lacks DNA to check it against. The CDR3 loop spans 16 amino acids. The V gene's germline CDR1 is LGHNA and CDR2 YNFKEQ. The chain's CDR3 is CASSQAGEDGYNEQFF.

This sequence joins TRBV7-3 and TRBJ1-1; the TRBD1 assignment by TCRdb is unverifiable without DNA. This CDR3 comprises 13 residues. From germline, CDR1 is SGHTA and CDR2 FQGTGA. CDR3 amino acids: CASSETANTEAFF.

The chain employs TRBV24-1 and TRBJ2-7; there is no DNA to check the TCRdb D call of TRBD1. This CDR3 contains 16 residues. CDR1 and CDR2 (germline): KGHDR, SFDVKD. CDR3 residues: CATSAVGQGGNYEQYF.

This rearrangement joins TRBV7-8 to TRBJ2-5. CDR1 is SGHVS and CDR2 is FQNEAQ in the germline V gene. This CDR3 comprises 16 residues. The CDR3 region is CASSLRGKEYQETQYF.

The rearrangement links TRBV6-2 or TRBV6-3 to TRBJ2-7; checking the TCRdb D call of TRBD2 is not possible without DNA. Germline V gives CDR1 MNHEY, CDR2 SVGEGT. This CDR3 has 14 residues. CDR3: CASSYASSGGEQYF.